This T cell receptor (beta chain) derives from a study of CD8 T cells in Susac syndrome. Notes on the study in general: TCR sequencing and HLA analysis covered a relatively small number of individuals.

The CDR3 runs to 14 residues. Trimming took off 7 bases at V and 4 bases at J, with 18 bases between the two ends. The V gene's germline CDR1 is DFQATT and CDR2 SNEGSKA (reference sequence). The authors reverse transcribed roughly 0.5 to 1 ug RNA with random hexamers. From the immunoSEQ multiplex PCR reads, TCRdb called clonotypes with MiXCR, one entry per CDR3 protein. The sample records 150,000 to 200,000 distinct CDR3 sequences, around 94% being singletons. This clonotype was recorded only once. What it binds is not known. Blood CD8+ and CD4+ T cells underwent high-throughput TCR beta sequencing. The chain recombines TRBV20-1 with TRBJ2-3; D is possibly TRBD2 (5 bases). Sequencing was carried out using CD4+ T cells from PBMCs. This clonotype was obtained from a human donor in good health. This chain's CDR3 is CSGRDQRGADTQYF. CDR3 nucleotide sequence: TGCAGTGGCCGTGATCAACGGGGTGCAGATACGCAGTATTTT.